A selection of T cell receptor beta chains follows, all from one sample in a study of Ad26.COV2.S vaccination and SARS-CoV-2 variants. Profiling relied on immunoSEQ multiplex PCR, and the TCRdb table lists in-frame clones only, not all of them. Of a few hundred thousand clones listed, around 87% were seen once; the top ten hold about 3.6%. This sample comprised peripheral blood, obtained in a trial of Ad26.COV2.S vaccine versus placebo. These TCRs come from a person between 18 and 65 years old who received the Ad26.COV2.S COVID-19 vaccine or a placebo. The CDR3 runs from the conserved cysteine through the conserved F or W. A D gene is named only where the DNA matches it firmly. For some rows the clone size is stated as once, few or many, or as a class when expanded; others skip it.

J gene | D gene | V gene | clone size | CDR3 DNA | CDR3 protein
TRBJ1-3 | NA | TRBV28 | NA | TGTGCCAGCAGCTCAGGCCCGGCCCGTGGAAACACCATATATTTT | CASSSGPARGNTIYF
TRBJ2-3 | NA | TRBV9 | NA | TGTGCCAGCAGCGTAGCTGGCGGGGGCCCTAGCACAGATACGCAGTATTTT | CASSVAGGGPSTDTQYF
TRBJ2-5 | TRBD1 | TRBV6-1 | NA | TGTGCCAGCAGTGACCGACAGGGGCGGGAGACCCAGTACTTC | CASSDRQGRETQYF
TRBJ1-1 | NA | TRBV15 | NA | TGTGCCACCAGCAGAGACAGGGGTAGTGGGTCTGAAGCTTTCTTT | CATSRDRGSGSEAFF
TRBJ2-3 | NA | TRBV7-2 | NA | TGTGCCAGCAGCTTAGCGGTGGGGGCGTATCTAGATACGCAGTATTTT | CASSLAVGAYLDTQYF
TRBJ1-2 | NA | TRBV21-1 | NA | TGTGCCAGCAGCCCCCGGACAGGGCCGATAGGGAACTATGGCTACACCTTC | CASSPRTGPIGNYGYTF
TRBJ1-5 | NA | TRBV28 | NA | TGTGCCAGCAGCTCCCCAGGGGCTGGGAGCAATCAGCCCCAGCATTTT | CASSSPGAGSNQPQHF
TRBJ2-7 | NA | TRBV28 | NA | TGTGCCAGCAGTTTCTTGGGGCCCTACGAGCAGTACTTC | CASSFLGPYEQYF
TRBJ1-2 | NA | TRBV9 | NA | TGTGCCAGCAGCGCCCGACACGAACTTTATAACTATGGCTACACCTTC | CASSARHELYNYGYTF
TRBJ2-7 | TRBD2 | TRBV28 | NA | TGTGCCAGCAGTCCCCCCTCGGGGGGGCCCTACGAGCAGTACTTC | CASSPPSGGPYEQYF
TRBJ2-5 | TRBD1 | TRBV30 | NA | TGTGCCTGGAGTGAGACAGGGTTCGAGACCCAGTACTTC | CAWSETGFETQYF
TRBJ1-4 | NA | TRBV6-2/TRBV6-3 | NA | TGTGCCAGCAGTTCGGGCAGGGGAGGAACTAATGAAAAACTGTTTTTT | CASSSGRGGTNEKLFF
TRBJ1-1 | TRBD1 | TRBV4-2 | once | TGTGCCAGCAGCCAAGATTCAGGGGGCACTGAAGCTTTCTTT | CASSQDSGGTEAFF
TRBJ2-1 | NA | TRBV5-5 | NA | TGTGCCAGCAGCCCTACCCCAGACTCCTACAATGAGCAGTTCTTC | CASSPTPDSYNEQFF
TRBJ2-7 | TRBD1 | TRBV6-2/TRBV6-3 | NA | TGTGCCAGCAGTACCGGGACAGGGAGCCCCTACGAGCAGTACTTC | CASSTGTGSPYEQYF
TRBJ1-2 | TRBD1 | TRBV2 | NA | TGTGCCAGCAGTGGGACAGGGAGGGACGGCTACACCTTC | CASSGTGRDGYTF
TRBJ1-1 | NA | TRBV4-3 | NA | TGCGCCAGCAGCCGCAGGACCCAGAACACTGAAGCTTTCTTT | CASSRRTQNTEAFF
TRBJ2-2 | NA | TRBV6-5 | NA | TGTGCCAGCAGTTACCTCGGAACTAGCACCGGGGAGCTGTTTTTT | CASSYLGTSTGELFF
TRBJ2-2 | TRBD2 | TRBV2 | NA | TGTGCCAGCATCTGGACTAGCGGTAGCACCGGGGAGCTGTTTTTT | CASIWTSGSTGELFF
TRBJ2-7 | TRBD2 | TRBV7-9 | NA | TGTGCCAGCAGCCCGAGCGGGGACTTCTCCTACGAGCAGTACTTC | CASSPSGDFSYEQYF